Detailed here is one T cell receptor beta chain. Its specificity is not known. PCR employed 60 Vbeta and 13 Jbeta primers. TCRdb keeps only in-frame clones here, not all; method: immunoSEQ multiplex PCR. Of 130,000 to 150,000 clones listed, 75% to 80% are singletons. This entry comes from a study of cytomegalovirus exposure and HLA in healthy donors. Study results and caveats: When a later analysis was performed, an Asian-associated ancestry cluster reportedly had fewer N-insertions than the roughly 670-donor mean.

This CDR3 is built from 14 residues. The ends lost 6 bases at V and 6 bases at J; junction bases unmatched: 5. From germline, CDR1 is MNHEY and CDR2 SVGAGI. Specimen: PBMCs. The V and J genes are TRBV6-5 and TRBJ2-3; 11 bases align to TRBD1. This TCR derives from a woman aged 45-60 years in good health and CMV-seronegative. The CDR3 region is CASREGTGGDTQYF. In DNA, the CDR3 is TGTGCCAGCAGAGAAGGGACAGGGGGGGATACGCAGTATTTT.